What follows are 28 T cell receptor beta chains derived from one specimen sequenced in a study of T cell changes during pregnancy in multiple sclerosis. Only in-frame clones appear in the TCRdb table, and some are missing; sequencing was by immunoSEQ multiplex PCR. The sample has about 77,000 clones, around nine tenths seen once. The material was peripheral blood, obtained before pregnancy. These receptors came from a female donor with multiple sclerosis, enrolled in a pregnancy study.

This clone was seen repeatedly, ten times or more. The V call is TRBV2, the J call TRBJ1-4; TRBD1 matches 10 bases. CDR1 and CDR2 from the germline V gene are SNHLY and FYNNEI. CDR3 length: 18 residues. Trimming at V came to 6 bases and at J to 0 bases, leaving 10 bases not matched to a gene. Here the CDR3 DNA reads TGTGCCAGCAGCATCGACAGGGGGCCTGTTGCAACTAATGAAAAACTGTTTTTT. Translating it yields CASSIDRGPVATNEKLFF.

The rearrangement uses TRBV15 and TRBJ2-5, with D possibly matching TRBD2 (7 bases). Trimming removed 3 bases at V and 5 bases at J, with 13 bases between. The germline V gene encodes CDR1 LNHNV and CDR2 YYDKDF (reference sequence). The CDR3 consists of 14 residues. The CDR3 region has the DNA TGTGCCACCAGCAGCTATGAGGGGGGGGAGACCCAGTACTTC. It is translated as CATSSYEGGETQYF. The whole variable domain, remainder taken from reference TRBV15 and TRBJ2-5, is DAMVIQNPRYQVTQFGKPVTLSCSQTLNHNVMYWYQQKSSQAPKLLFHYYDKDFNNEADTPDNFQSRRPNTSFCFLDIRSPGLGDTAMYLCATSSYEGGETQYFGPGTRLLVL.

With respect to this clone: At one end, the junction sequence differs from germline, possibly due to a read error. The chain links TRBV28 to TRBJ1-4; TRBD1 is a possible D gene (5 bases). Germline CDR1 and CDR2: MDHEN and SYDVKM. The CDR3 is 14 amino acids. CDR3 loop: CASSFRGGNENLFF. CDR3 sequence (DNA): TGTGCCAGCAGTTTCCGCGGGGGTAATGAAAACCTGTTTTTT.

The rearrangement links TRBV5-4 to TRBJ2-7; maybe TRBD1 (5 bases). The CDR3 runs 16 residues. The germline CDR1 and CDR2 sequences are SGHNT and YYREEE (reference sequence). V was trimmed by 3 bases and J by 0 bases, leaving 16 bases between them. DNA for the CDR3: TGTGCCAGCAGCTCCTACCCCAGGGAATACTCCTACGAGCAGTACTTC. Protein product: CASSSYPREYSYEQYF.

The chain carries TRBV25-1 and TRBJ1-2; 7 positions match TRBD1. From germline, CDR1 is MGHDK and CDR2 SYGVNS. The CDR3 runs to 16 residues. V lost 4 bases to trimming and J lost 4 bases; unmatched junction nucleotides: 12. The CDR3 bases are TGTGCCAGCAGTGTCTTACCGGGACAGAATCCCTATGGCTACACCTTC. As protein: CASSVLPGQNPYGYTF.

V usage is TRBV28 and J usage is TRBJ1-2; D not resolved. Germline V gene lookup returns CDR1 MDHEN and CDR2 SYDVKM. V shed 4 bases and J shed 0 bases, with 9 bases lying between them. The CDR3 extends over 14 amino acids. CDR3 in amino acids: CASSSGLANYGYTF. For the CDR3, the DNA is TGTGCCAGCAGTTCCGGCCTAGCTAACTATGGCTACACCTTC.

The chain's CDR3 is CASSPPGQGRHNQPQHF. The CDR3 DNA sequence: TGTGCCAGCAGCCCCCCGGGACAGGGTCGTCACAATCAGCCCCAGCATTTT. This chain joins TRBV28 and TRBJ1-5; TRBD1 matches 9 bases. CDR3 length: 17 residues. The trim removed 6 bases at V and 3 bases at J, leaving 12 bases unmatched. Germline CDR1 reads MDHEN; CDR2 reads SYDVKM.

This clone showed up just a few times. The CDR3 DNA reads TGTGCCAGCACTTCAGACAGGGATTCAACTGAAGCTTTCTTT. The encoded protein is CASTSDRDSTEAFF. This chain uses TRBV9 with TRBJ1-1, with 7 positions matching TRBD1. V dropped 6 bases and J dropped 5; count of bases not matched to a gene: 10. The CDR3 extends over 14 amino acids. Germline CDR1 is SGDLS and CDR2 is YYNGEE.

The J gene is TRBJ2-3, the V gene TRBV10-1; 9 bases fit TRBD2. V gave up 7 bases and J gave up 6 bases; unmatched junction bases: 8. The CDR3 contains 14 residues. CDR1 WNHNN and CDR2 SYGVQD come from the germline V gene (reference sequence). The DNA of the CDR3 is TGCGCCAGCACGGGCGGGGGGGCCGGTGATACGCAGTATTTT. It specifies CASTGGGAGDTQYF.

The CDR3: CASSVGGFRTDTQYF. CDR3 in DNA: TGTGCCAGCAGCGTAGGCGGATTCCGCACAGATACGCAGTATTTT. The genes are TRBV9 and TRBJ2-3; unclear D gene. Germline V gene data show CDR1 as SGDLS and CDR2 as YYNGEE. The CDR3 totals 15 residues. V shed 0 bases and J shed 1 base, with 9 bases lying between them.

The V call is TRBV5-5, the J call TRBJ1-5; a possible D gene is TRBD1 (5 bases). Trimming left V 4 bases short and J 5 bases short, with 10 bases between. From germline, CDR1 is SGHKS and CDR2 YYEKEE (reference sequence). This CDR3 is built from 13 residues. The CDR3 DNA sequence: TGTGCCAGCAGCCTGGACACCTATCAGCCCCAGCATTTT. Protein product: CASSLDTYQPQHF.

The chain carries TRBV18 and TRBJ2-2; the match to TRBD2 covers 7 bases. The CDR3 has 14 amino acids. Germline CDR1 and CDR2: KGHSH and LQKENI. Trimming at V came to 3 bases and at J to 6 bases, leaving 4 bases not matched to a gene. This CDR3 is CASSPLRGSGELFF. The CDR3 DNA follows: TGTGCCAGCTCACCCCTGCGGGGGTCCGGGGAGCTGTTTTTT.

The CDR3 DNA sequence: TGTGCCAGCAGCCCGGATCTGGGGGGATTTAATGAAAAACTGTTTTTT. It specifies CASSPDLGGFNEKLFF. V gene TRBV5-8 combines with J gene TRBJ1-4; TRBD1 might be the D (5 bases). Germline V gene data show CDR1 as SGHTS and CDR2 as YDEGEE. The CDR3 extends over 16 amino acids. Trimming took 4 bases from V and 4 from J, leaving 17 bases between them.

The chain recombines TRBV9 with TRBJ2-5, with 9 bases that match TRBD1. The CDR3 has 15 residues. Trimming cost V 0 bases and J 5 bases; bases outside gene matches: 5. Germline V gene sequence: CDR1 SGDLS, CDR2 YYNGEE. CDR3 nucleotide sequence: TGTGCCAGCAGCGTAGCCGGGACAGGGCTTGAGACCCAGTACTTC. Translating it yields CASSVAGTGLETQYF.

This chain connects TRBV5-6 to TRBJ1-5, with a weak D call TRBD1 (6 bases). The V end was cut by 4 bases, the J end by 5 bases, with 19 bases between. The CDR3 is 16 residues long. Germline assignment: CDR1 SGHDT and CDR2 YYEEEE. CDR3 residues: CASSPKGGALDQPQHF. The CDR3 bases are TGTGCCAGCAGCCCCAAGGGGGGGGCGCTTGATCAGCCCCAGCATTTT.

The V call is TRBV29-1, the J call TRBJ1-3; D ambiguous. Germline V lookup: CDR1 SQVTM, CDR2 ANQGSEA. The CDR3 sequence is 17 residues long. V lost 0 bases and J 3 bases, leaving 18 bases between the germline ends. The DNA of the CDR3 is TGCAGCGTTGAAGATCGCAGCGGCAGGAGGAATGGAAACACCATATATTTT. Its translation is CSVEDRSGRRNGNTIYF.

This clone was seen a handful of times. The chain joins TRBV18 to TRBJ1-1; 8 bases are a match to TRBD1. With 3 bases clipped from V and 4 bases from J, the junction kept 16 bases outside the gene matches. The CDR3 is 18 amino acids. Germline V gene sequence: CDR1 KGHSH, CDR2 LQKENI. The CDR3 loop reads CASSPIAIRTGLSTEAFF. The CDR3 nucleotides are TGTGCCAGCTCACCTATAGCAATACGGACAGGGTTGAGCACTGAAGCTTTCTTT.

This chain joins TRBV19 and TRBJ2-1; 11 bases align to TRBD2. V shed 7 bases and J 15 bases; nucleotides not matched to a gene: 14. CDR3 size: 14 residues. CDR1 is LNHDA and CDR2 is SQIVND in the germline V gene (reference sequence). The CDR3 sequence is CASTPRLAGNGLFF. As DNA, the CDR3 is TGTGCCAGTACCCCGAGACTAGCGGGGAACGGTCTGTTCTTC.

CDR3 coding DNA: TGTGCCAGCAGCTTGGGACAGGAGACAACACCCCTCCACTTT. Residues: CASSLGQETTPLHF. This rearrangement joins TRBV5-6 to TRBJ1-6; tentatively, D is TRBD1 (6 bases). Germline CDR1 reads SGHDT; CDR2 reads YYEEEE. Deletions cut 0 bases from V and 11 bases from J, with 12 bases between. The CDR3 loop spans 14 amino acids. Full variable domain (missing parts from reference TRBV5-6 and TRBJ1-6): DAGVTQSPTHLIKTRGQQVTLRCSPKSGHDTVSWYQQALGQGPQFIFQYYEEEERQRGNFPDRFSGHQFPNYSSELNVNALLLGDSALYLCASSLGQETTPLHFGNGTRLTVT.

The rearrangement uses TRBV6-1 and TRBJ2-1; tentative D call: TRBD2 (5 bases). V dropped 9 bases and J dropped 7 bases, with 10 bases sitting between them. CDR1 is MNHNS, CDR2 SASEGT, per germline. CDR3 length: 11 residues. The CDR3 here is CASWRTNEQFF. Here the CDR3 DNA reads TGTGCCAGTTGGAGGACGAATGAGCAGTTCTTC.

V is TRBV6-5 and J is TRBJ1-1; D possibly corresponds to TRBD1 (6 bases). The germline V gene encodes CDR1 MNHEY and CDR2 SVGAGI. Trimming took 7 bases from V and 2 from J, leaving 11 bases between them. The CDR3 is 13 residues long. The CDR3 loop reads CASIPRGNTEAFF. The CDR3 region has the DNA TGTGCCAGCATTCCCAGGGGCAACACTGAAGCTTTCTTT.

J is TRBJ1-4 and V is TRBV2; perhaps TRBD1 as D (6 bases). This CDR3 has 15 residues. The V end lost 4 bases, the J end lost 0 bases, and 9 bases lay between the germline ends. Germline lookup yields CDR1 SNHLY and CDR2 FYNNEI. The CDR3 spells CASSAPGATNEKLFF. Written as DNA, the CDR3 is TGTGCCAGCAGTGCACCAGGGGCAACTAATGAAAAACTGTTTTTT.

This clone showed up just once. This chain uses TRBV7-6 with TRBJ2-2, with 8 bases identical to TRBD2. With V trimmed by 6 bases and J by 7 bases, 10 bases remained unmatched. The CDR3 covers 15 residues. CDR1 and CDR2 from the germline V gene are SGHVS and FNYEAQ. CDR3 region: CASSPTGGPGGELFF. As DNA, the CDR3 is TGTGCCAGCAGTCCGACGGGGGGGCCGGGCGGGGAGCTGTTTTTT. Full variable domain (remainder filled in from reference TRBV7-6 and TRBJ2-2): GAGVSQSPRYKVTKRGQDVALRCDPISGHVSLYWYRQALGQGPEFLTYFNYEAQQDKSGLPNDRFSAERPEGSISTLTIQRTEQRDSAMYRCASSPTGGPGGELFFGEGSRLTVL.

The chain links TRBV5-5 to TRBJ2-1; 9 nucleotides agree with TRBD1. CDR3 length: 15 amino acids. Germline V CDR1 and CDR2: SGHKS, YYEKEE (reference sequence). V was clipped by 4 bases and J by 12 bases; unmatched bases: 14. The CDR3, as DNA: TGTGCCAGCAGCCTACCGGGACAGGGACTTCTCGGGCAGTTCTTC. Amino acids: CASSLPGQGLLGQFF.

This clone was seen a handful of times. The rearrangement joins TRBV6-6 to TRBJ1-2; 7 bases are a match to TRBD1. CDR3 size: 14 residues. With 5 bases clipped from V and 8 bases from J, the junction kept 11 bases outside the gene matches. The germline V gene has CDR1 MNHNY and CDR2 SVGAGI (reference sequence). The CDR3 DNA reads TGTGCCAGCAGTCCCCGAGGGGGCGCAGACGGCTACACCTTC. It codes for CASSPRGGADGYTF.

V usage is TRBV30 and J usage is TRBJ2-6; the D gene is possibly TRBD1 (6 bases). From germline, CDR1 is GTSNPN and CDR2 SVGIG (reference sequence). CDR3 length equals 16 residues. The V gene lost 3 bases and the J gene lost 9 bases, with 21 bases spanning the gap. The CDR3 protein is CAWSGKYRTARNVLTF. The CDR3 nucleotides are TGTGCCTGGAGCGGCAAATATAGGACAGCCCGCAACGTCCTGACTTTC.

The V gene is TRBV9, the J gene TRBJ2-1; no firm D call. Trimming left V 0 bases short and J 3 bases short, with 19 bases between. This CDR3 contains 18 residues. Per the germline V gene, CDR1 is SGDLS and CDR2 is YYNGEE. The CDR3 region is CASSVVVGARPDYNEQFF. The CDR3 DNA reads as TGTGCCAGCAGCGTAGTAGTCGGCGCGAGGCCGGACTACAATGAGCAGTTCTTC.

The chain has TRBV9 and TRBJ2-7, with 11 bases aligning to TRBD2. CDR3 length equals 14 residues. CDR1 is SGDLS and CDR2 is YYNGEE in the germline V gene. V shed 3 bases, J shed 3 bases, and the junction held 2 bases outside the gene matches. The CDR3 sequence: CASSAGLAGYEQYF. CDR3 nucleotides: TGTGCCAGCAGCGCCGGACTAGCGGGCTACGAGCAGTACTTC.